This TCR beta chain originates from a study of T cell changes during pregnancy in multiple sclerosis. Profiling relied on immunoSEQ multiplex PCR, and the TCRdb table lists in-frame clones only, not all of them. This table holds under 110,000 clones, about 91% found once. After removal of 3 bases from V and 7 bases from J, the junction contained 9 bases not matched to a gene. This CDR3 comprises 15 residues. Germline V gene sequence: CDR1 MNHEY, CDR2 SMNVEV (reference sequence). This specimen consisted of peripheral blood, obtained in the second trimester of pregnancy. This sequence originates from a female donor with multiple sclerosis, enrolled in a pregnancy study. V is TRBV27 and J is TRBJ2-7; 10 bases fit TRBD2. As DNA, the CDR3 is TGTGCCAGCAGTTTGCTAGCGGGAGTATCTGGGGAGCAGTACTTC. Amino acid sequence: CASSLLAGVSGEQYF.